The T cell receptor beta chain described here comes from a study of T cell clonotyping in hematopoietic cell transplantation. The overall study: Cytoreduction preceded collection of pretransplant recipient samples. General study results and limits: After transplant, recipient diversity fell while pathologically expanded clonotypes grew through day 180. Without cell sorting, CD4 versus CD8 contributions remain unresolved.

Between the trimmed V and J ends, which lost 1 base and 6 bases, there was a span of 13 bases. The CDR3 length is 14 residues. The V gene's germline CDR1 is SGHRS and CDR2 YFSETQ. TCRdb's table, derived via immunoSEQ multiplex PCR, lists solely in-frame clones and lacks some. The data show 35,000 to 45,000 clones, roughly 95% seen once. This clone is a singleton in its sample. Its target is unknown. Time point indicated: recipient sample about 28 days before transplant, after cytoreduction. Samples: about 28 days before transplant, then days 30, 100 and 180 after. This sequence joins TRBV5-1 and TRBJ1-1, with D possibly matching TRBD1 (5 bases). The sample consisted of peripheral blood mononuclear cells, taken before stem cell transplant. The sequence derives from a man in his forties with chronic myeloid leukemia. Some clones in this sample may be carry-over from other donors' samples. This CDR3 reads CASSLSWGDAEAFF. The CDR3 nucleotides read TGCGCCAGCAGCTTGTCATGGGGGGACGCTGAAGCTTTCTTT.